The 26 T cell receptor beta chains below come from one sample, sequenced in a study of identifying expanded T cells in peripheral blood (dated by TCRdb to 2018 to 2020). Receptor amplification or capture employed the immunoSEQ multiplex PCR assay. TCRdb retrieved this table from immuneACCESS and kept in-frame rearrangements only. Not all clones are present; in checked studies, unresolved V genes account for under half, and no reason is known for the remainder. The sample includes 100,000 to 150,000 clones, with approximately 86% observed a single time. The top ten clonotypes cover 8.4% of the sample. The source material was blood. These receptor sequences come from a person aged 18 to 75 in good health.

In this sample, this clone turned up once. The CDR3 coding sequence is TGTGCCAGTTCGACGGGGAACACTGAAGCTTTCTTT. Its translation: CASSTGNTEAFF. The chain carries TRBV6-5 and TRBJ1-1; D unclear. The CDR3 has 12 residues. V lost 9 bases and J lost 1, with 9 bases in between. CDR1 MNHEY and CDR2 SVGAGI come from the germline V gene.

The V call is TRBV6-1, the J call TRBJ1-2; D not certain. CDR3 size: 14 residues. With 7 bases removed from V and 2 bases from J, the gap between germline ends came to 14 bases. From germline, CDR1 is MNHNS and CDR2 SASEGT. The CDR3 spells CASTLKMTNYGYTF. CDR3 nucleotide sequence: TGTGCCAGCACCCTAAAGATGACCAACTATGGCTACACCTTC.

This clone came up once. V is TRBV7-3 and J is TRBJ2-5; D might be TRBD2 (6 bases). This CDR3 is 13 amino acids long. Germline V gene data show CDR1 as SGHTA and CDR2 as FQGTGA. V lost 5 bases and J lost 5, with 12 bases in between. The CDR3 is CASSRGTSETQYF. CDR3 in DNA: TGTGCCAGCAGCCGCGGGACTTCCGAGACCCAGTACTTC.

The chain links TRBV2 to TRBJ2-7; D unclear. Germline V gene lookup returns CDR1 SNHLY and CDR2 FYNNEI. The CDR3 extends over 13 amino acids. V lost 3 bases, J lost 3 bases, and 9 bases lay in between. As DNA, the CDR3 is TGTGCCAGCAGTGAGGCGACTTACTACGAGCAGTACTTC. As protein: CASSEATYYEQYF.

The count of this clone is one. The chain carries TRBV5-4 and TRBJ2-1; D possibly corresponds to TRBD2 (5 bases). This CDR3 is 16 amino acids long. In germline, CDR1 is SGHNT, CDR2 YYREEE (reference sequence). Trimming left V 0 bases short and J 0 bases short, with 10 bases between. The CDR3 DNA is TGTGCCAGCAGCTTGGTTGGAGGCCGCTCCTACAATGAGCAGTTCTTC. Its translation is CASSLVGGRSYNEQFF.

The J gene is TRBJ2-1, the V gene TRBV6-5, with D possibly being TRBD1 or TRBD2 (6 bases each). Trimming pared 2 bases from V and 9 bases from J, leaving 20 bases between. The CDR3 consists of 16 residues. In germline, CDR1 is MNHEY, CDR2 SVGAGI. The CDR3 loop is CASSYAVQGYGGEQFF. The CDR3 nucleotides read TGTGCCAGCAGTTACGCCGTACAGGGTTACGGGGGTGAGCAGTTCTTC.

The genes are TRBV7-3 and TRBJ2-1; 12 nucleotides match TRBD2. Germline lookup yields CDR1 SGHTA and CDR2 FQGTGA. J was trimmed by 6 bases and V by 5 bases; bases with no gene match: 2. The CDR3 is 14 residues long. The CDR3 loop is CASSRTSGINEQFF. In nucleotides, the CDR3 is TGTGCCAGCAGCCGGACTAGCGGGATCAATGAGCAGTTCTTC.

CDR3 region: CAWSVNSLGNTIYF. In DNA form, the CDR3 reads TGTGCCTGGAGTGTAAACAGTCTCGGAAACACCATATATTTT. This chain connects TRBV30 to TRBJ1-3; D gene uncertain. V lost 0 bases and J 4 bases, leaving 10 bases between the germline ends. The germline V gene has CDR1 GTSNPN and CDR2 SVGIG (reference sequence). The CDR3 has 14 amino acids.

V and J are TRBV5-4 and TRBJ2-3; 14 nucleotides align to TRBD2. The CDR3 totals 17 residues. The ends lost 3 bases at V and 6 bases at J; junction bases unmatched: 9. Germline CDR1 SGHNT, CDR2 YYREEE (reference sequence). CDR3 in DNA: TGTGCCAGCAGCTGGGAACCGACTAGCGGGAGGGGTGATACGCAGTATTTT. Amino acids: CASSWEPTSGRGDTQYF. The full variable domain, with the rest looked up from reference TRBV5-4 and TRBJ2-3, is ETGVTQSPTHLIKTRGQQVTLRCSSQSGHNTVSWYQQALGQGPQFIFQYYREEENGRGNFPPRFSGLQFPNYSSELNVNALELDDSALYLCASSWEPTSGRGDTQYFGPGTRLTVL.

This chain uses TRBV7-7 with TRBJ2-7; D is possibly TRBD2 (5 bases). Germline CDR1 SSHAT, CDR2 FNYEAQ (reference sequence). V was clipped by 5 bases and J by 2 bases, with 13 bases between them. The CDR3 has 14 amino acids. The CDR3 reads CASSPSGKTYEQYF. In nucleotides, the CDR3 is TGTGCCAGCAGCCCATCCGGGAAGACCTACGAGCAGTACTTC.

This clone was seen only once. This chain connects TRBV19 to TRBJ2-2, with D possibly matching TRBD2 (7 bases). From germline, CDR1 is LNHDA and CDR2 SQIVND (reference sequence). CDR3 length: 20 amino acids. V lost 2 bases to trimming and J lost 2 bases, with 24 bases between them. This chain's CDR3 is CASSIMGGAHQGPNTGELFF. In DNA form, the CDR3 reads TGTGCCAGTAGTATAATGGGGGGGGCACACCAGGGCCCAAACACCGGGGAGCTGTTTTTT. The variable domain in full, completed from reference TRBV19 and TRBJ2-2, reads DGGITQSPKYLFRKEGQNVTLSCEQNLNHDAMYWYRQDPGQGLRLIYYSQIVNDFQKGDIAEGYSVSREKKESFPLTVTSAQKNPTAFYLCASSIMGGAHQGPNTGELFFGEGSRLTVL.

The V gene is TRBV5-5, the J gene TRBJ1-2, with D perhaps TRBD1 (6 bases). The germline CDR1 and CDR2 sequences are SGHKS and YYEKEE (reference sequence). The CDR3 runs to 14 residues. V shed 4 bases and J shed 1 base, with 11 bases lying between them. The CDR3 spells CASSRGAVNYGYTF. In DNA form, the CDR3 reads TGTGCCAGCAGCCGGGGGGCAGTTAACTATGGCTACACCTTC.

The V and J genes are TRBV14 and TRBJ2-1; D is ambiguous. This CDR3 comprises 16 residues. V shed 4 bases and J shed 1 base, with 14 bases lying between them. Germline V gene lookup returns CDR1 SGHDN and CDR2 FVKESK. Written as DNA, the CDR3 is TGTGCCAGCAGCCTCGGATGGGAAGCTTCCTACAATGAGCAGTTCTTC. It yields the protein CASSLGWEASYNEQFF.

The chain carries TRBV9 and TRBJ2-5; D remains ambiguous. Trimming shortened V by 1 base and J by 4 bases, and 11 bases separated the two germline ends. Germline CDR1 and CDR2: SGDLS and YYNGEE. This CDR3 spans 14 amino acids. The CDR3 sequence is CASSVTWTVETQYF. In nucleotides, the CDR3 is TGTGCCAGCAGCGTAACCTGGACGGTAGAGACCCAGTACTTC.

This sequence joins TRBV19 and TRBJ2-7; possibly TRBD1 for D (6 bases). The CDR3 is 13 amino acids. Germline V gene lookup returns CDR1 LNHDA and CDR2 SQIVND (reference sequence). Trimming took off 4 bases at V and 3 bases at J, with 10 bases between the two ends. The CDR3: CASSRTDYYEQYF. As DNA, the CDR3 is TGTGCCAGTAGTAGGACAGATTACTACGAGCAGTACTTC.

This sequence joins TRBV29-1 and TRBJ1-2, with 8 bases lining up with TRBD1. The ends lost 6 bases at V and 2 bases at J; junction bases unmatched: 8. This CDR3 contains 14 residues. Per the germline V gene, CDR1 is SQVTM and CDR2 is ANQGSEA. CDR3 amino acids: CSVGEGQGNYGYTF. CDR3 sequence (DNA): TGCAGCGTGGGGGAAGGACAGGGAAACTATGGCTACACCTTC.

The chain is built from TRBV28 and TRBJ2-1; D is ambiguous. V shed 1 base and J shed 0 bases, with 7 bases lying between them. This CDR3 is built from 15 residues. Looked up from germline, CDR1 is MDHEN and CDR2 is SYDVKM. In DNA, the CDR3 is TGTGCCAGCAGTTTATATCCCAGCTCCTACAATGAGCAGTTCTTC. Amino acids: CASSLYPSSYNEQFF.

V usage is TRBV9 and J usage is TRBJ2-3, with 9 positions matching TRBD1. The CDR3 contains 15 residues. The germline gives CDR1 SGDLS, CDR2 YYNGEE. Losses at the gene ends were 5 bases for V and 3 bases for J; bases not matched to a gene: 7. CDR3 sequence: CASSQTGGATDTQYF. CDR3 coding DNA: TGTGCCAGCAGTCAAACAGGGGGCGCGACAGATACGCAGTATTTT.

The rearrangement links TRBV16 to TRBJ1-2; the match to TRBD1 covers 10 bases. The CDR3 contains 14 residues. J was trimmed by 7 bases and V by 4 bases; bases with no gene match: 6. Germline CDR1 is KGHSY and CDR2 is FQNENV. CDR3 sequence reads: CASSPDRGLRGYTF. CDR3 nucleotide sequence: TGTGCCAGCAGCCCAGACAGGGGGCTTCGTGGCTACACCTTC.

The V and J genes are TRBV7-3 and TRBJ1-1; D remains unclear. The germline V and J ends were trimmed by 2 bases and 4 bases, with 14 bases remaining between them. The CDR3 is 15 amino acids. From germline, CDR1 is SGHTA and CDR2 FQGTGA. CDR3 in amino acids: CASSLEPRASTEAFF. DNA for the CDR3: TGTGCCAGCAGCTTAGAACCAAGAGCGAGCACTGAAGCTTTCTTT. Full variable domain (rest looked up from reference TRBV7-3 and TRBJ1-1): GAGVSQTPSNKVTEKGKYVELRCDPISGHTALYWYRQSLGQGPEFLIYFQGTGAADDSGLPNDRFFAVRPEGSVSTLKIQRTERGDSAVYLCASSLEPRASTEAFFGQGTRLTVV.

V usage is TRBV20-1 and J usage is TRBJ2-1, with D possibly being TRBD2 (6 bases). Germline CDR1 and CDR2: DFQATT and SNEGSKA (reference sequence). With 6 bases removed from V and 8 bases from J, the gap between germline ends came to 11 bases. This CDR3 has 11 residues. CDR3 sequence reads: CSASGGDEQFF. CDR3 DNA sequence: TGCAGTGCGTCCGGAGGGGATGAGCAGTTCTTC.

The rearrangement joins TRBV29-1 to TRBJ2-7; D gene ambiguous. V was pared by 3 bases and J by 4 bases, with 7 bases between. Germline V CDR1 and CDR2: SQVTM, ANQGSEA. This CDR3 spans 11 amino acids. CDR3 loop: CSVENSYEQYF. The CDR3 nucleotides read TGCAGCGTTGAGAACAGTTACGAGCAGTACTTC.

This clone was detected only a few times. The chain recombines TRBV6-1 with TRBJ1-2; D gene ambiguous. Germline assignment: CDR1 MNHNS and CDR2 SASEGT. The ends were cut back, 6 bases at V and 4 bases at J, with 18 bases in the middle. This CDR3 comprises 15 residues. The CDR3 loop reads CASRVHGDGIYGYTF. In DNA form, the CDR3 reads TGTGCCAGCAGGGTACATGGAGATGGCATCTATGGCTACACCTTC.

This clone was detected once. The CDR3 protein is CASSLSPQGTYGYTF. The DNA of the CDR3 is TGTGCCAGCAGTTTATCCCCCCAGGGGACCTATGGCTACACCTTC. The chain uses TRBV27 and TRBJ1-2, with D tentatively TRBD1 (6 bases). The V and J ends lost 0 bases and 4 bases respectively, with 12 bases between them. Germline V gene sequence: CDR1 MNHEY, CDR2 SMNVEV (reference sequence). The CDR3 has 15 amino acids.

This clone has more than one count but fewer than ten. The CDR3 loop is CASSPQGAFDGYTF. The CDR3 DNA sequence: TGCGCCAGCAGCCCACAGGGGGCATTTGATGGCTACACCTTC. The J gene is TRBJ1-2, the V gene TRBV4-1, with 9 bases fitting TRBD1. The V gene's germline CDR1 is MGHRA and CDR2 YSYEKL. The V segment lost 4 bases and the J segment 6 bases; nucleotides outside the gene matches: 6. CDR3 size: 14 residues.

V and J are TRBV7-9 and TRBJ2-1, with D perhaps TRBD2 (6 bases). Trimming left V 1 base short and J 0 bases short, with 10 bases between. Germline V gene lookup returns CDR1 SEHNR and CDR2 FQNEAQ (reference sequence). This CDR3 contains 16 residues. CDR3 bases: TGTGCCAGCAGCTTAGGGAGCGGGTTCTCCTACAATGAGCAGTTCTTC. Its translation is CASSLGSGFSYNEQFF.